Below, one T cell receptor (beta chain) is given with its context. Clones were read by immunoSEQ multiplex PCR, and TCRdb kept only the in-frame ones, dropping some. The repertoire has roughly 61,000 clones, 80% to 90% of them found once; the top ten carry roughly 3%. The sample comes from a study of OX40 agonist ivuxolimab in advanced cancers. The V and J ends lost 2 bases and 6 bases, in that order; junction bases with no gene match: 17. The CDR3 totals 19 residues. The germline V gene has CDR1 PRHDT and CDR2 FYEKMQ (reference sequence). The genes are TRBV13 and TRBJ2-7; TRBD1 matches at 12 bases. The starting material was CD4+ or CD8+ T cells sorted from blood, obtained in a trial of the OX40 agonist ivuxolimab. The sequence was collected from an adult with an advanced solid tumor such as melanoma, head and neck, liver or kidney cancer. The CDR3 here is CASSLLEGTGGHPDREQYF. The CDR3 DNA reads TGTGCCAGCAGCTTACTTGAAGGGACAGGGGGCCACCCGGACCGCGAGCAGTACTTC. The full variable domain, its missing parts supplied by reference TRBV13 and TRBJ2-7, is AAGVIQSPRHLIKEKRETATLKCYPIPRHDTVYWYQQGPGQDPQFLISFYEKMQSDKGSIPDRFSAQQFSDYHSELNMSSLELGDSALYFCASSLLEGTGGHPDREQYFGPGTRLTVT.